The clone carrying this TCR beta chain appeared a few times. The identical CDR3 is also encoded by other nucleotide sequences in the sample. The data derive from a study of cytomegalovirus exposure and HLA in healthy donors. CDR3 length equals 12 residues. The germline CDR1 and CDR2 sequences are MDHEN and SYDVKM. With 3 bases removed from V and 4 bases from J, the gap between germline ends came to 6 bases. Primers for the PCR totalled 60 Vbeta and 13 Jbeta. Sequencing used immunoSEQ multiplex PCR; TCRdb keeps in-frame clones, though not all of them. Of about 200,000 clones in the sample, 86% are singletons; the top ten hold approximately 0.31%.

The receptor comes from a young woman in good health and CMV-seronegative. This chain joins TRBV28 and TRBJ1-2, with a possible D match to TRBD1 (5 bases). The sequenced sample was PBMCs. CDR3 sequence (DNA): TGTGCCAGCAGTTTGGGGGGCTATGGCTACACCTTC. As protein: CASSLGGYGYTF.